This T cell receptor beta chain derives from a study of blood T cells in healthy people across ages. This CDR3 has 15 amino acids. V was cut by 2 bases and J by 0 bases, with 11 bases left in between. CDR1 and CDR2 (germline): SGHVS, FQNEAQ. Next came a second PCR, run for about 7 to 12 cycles, which used a sample-barcoded 5' primer along with a J-beta primer mix. TCRdb itself ran the 5' RACE reads through MiXCR, one entry per CDR3 protein. The data contain about 1,800,000 distinct CDR3 sequences, 28% of them seen just once; the ten biggest clones take up roughly 8.2%. A few counts support this clonotype. In terms of origin and age, donors were healthy Caucasian individuals from Russia aged roughly 6 to 100.

The source of this sequence is a woman aged 25 to 39 in good health. The sample was blood. The rearrangement links TRBV7-8 to TRBJ2-7; no definite D call. CDR3 nucleotide sequence: TGTGCCAGCAGCTTATATAAGGGCCCCTCCTACGAGCAGTACTTC. Amino acids: CASSLYKGPSYEQYF.